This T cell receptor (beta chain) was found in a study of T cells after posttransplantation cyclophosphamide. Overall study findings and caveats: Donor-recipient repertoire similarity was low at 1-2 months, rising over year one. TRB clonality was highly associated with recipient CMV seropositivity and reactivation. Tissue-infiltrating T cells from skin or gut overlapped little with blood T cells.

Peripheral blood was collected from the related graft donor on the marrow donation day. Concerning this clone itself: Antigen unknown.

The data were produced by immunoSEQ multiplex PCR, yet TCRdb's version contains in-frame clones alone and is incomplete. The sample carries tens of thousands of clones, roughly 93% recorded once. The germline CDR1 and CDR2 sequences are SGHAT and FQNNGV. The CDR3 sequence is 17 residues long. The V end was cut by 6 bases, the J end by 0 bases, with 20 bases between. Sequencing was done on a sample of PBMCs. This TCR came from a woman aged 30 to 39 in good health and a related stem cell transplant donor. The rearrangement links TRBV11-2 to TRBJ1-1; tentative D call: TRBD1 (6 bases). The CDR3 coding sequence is TGTGCCAGCAGGACCCTGCGGGGTCGGGACATGAACACTGAAGCTTTCTTT. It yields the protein CASRTLRGRDMNTEAFF.